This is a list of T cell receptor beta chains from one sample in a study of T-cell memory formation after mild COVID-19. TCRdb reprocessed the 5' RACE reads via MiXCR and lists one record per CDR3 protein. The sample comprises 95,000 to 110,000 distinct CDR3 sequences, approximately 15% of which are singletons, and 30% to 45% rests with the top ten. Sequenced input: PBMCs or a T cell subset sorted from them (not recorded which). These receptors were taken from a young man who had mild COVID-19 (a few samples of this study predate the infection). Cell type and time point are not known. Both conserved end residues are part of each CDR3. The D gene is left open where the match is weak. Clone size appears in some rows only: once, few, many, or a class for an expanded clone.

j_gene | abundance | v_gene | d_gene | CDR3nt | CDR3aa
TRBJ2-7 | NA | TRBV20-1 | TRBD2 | TGCAGTGCCTCTCCGGGACTAGCGGGAGCGTCCTCCCTCTACGAGCAGTACTTC | CSASPGLAGASSLYEQYF
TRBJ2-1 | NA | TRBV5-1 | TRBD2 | TGCGCCAGCAGCTTGGACAAGCGGGGGGGCTGGGATGAGCAGTTCTTC | CASSLDKRGGWDEQFF
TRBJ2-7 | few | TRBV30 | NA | TGTGCCTGGAGTGCCCCATCTAACCGCCTAACCTACGAGCAGTACTTC | CAWSAPSNRLTYEQYF
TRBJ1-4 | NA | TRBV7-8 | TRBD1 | TGTGCCAGCAGCGTCGGGGCAGGGGGCTTTGAAAAACTGTTTTTT | CASSVGAGGFEKLFF
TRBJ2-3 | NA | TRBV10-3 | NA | TGTGCCATCATGGGGGACAGCACAGATACGCAGTATTTT | CAIMGDSTDTQYF
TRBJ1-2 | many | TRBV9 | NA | TGTGCCAGCAGCCCTTCTAACTATGGCTACACCTTC | CASSPSNYGYTF
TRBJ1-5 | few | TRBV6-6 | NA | TGTGCCAGCAGTCTTGGACGGTATAGCAATCAGCCCCAGCATTTT | CASSLGRYSNQPQHF
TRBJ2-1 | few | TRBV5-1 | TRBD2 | TGCGCCAGCAGCGAGGGGCTAGCGGGGCCGAGCTCCTACAATGAGCAGTTCTTC | CASSEGLAGPSSYNEQFF
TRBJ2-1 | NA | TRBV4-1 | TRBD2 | TGCGCCAGCAGCCTCTCCTCTAGCGGGGGGGCCGCTGAGCAGTTCTTC | CASSLSSSGGAAEQFF
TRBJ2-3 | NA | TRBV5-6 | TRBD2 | TGTGCCAGCAGCTTGGCGAACGGGGGGGCAGATACGCAGTATTTT | CASSLANGGADTQYF
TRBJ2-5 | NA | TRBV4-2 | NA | TGTGCCAGCAGCCACAGACAGGAGAGAGAGACCCAGTACTTC | CASSHRQERETQYF
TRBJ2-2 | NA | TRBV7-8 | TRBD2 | TGTGCCAGCAGCCCCAGCCCGAATCACCTAGCGGGGTTAACCGGGGAGCTGTTTTTT | CASSPSPNHLAGLTGELFF
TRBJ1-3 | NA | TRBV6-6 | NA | TGTGCCAGCAGTGAACCGATCGGGGGGGCTGGAAACACCATATATTTT | CASSEPIGGAGNTIYF